This T cell receptor (beta chain) comes out of a study of Ad26.COV2.S vaccination and SARS-CoV-2 variants. Study overall: Donor allocation was to the COV1001 Ad26.COV2.S trial arm. Findings of the study overall: Total T cell responses were possibly underestimated by TCR breadth and depth analyses. Post-vaccination breadth of spike-specific CD8+ and CD4+ T cell responses was reportedly substantial.

The treatment: over 15 received Ad26.COV2.S at low or high dose, single or two shots; a few received placebo; per-sample allocation not given. Collection of the samples took place on day 63 after the first injection of vaccine or placebo. An adult of 18-55 years in Boston served as donor. The germline CDR1 and CDR2 sequences are SGDLS and YYNGEE. V shed 0 bases and J shed 5 bases, with 15 bases lying between them. The CDR3 has 16 amino acids. Sequencing used immunoSEQ multiplex PCR; TCRdb keeps in-frame clones, though not all of them. The sample records about 350,000 clones, 88% being singletons. For this clone: Its target is not known.

The sequence came from a person between 18 and 65 years old who received the Ad26.COV2.S COVID-19 vaccine or a placebo. Sample: peripheral blood, taken in a trial of Ad26.COV2.S vaccine versus placebo. This chain connects TRBV9 to TRBJ1-5; D ambiguous. CDR3 amino acids: CASSVGPHPGDQPQHF. The CDR3 nucleotides are TGTGCCAGCAGCGTAGGTCCCCATCCGGGCGATCAGCCCCAGCATTTT.